This entry lists 13 T cell receptor beta chains sequenced from one sample in a study of blood T cell repertoires in COVID-19. Data came from immunoSEQ multiplex PCR; TCRdb stores just in-frame clones and leaves some out. The sample carries roughly 230,000 clones, about four fifths recorded once. The specimen sequenced was PBMCs or T cells enriched from blood (not recorded which). The source of these receptors is a man in his fifties who had recovered from COVID-19.

The chain joins TRBV4-1 to TRBJ1-4; possibly TRBD1 for D (5 bases). Trimming shortened V by 4 bases and J by 7 bases, and 22 bases separated the two germline ends. This CDR3 comprises 17 residues. Germline CDR1 MGHRA, CDR2 YSYEKL. The CDR3 protein is CASSPPGPWEDSEKLFF. The CDR3 DNA reads TGCGCCAGCAGCCCCCCGGGGCCCTGGGAGGACTCTGAAAAACTGTTTTTT.

The V call is TRBV3-1 (or the pseudogene TRBV3-2), the J call TRBJ1-3; the match to TRBD1 covers 12 bases. CDR1 is LGHDT and CDR2 is YNNKEL in the germline V gene (reference sequence). CDR3 length: 17 residues. J gave up 0 bases and V 4 bases, and 4 bases lay outside the gene matches. Here the CDR3 DNA reads TGTGCCAGCAGCCCTGGGACAGGGGGCGGCTCTGGAAACACCATATATTTT. This gives the protein CASSPGTGGGSGNTIYF.

This rearrangement joins TRBV3-1 (or the pseudogene TRBV3-2) to TRBJ1-6; no clear D gene. Trimming cost V 3 bases and J 12 bases, with 12 bases left between them. CDR3 length: 13 amino acids. Per germline, CDR1 LGHDT and CDR2 YNNKEL (reference sequence). CDR3 residues: CASSHDRSLPLHF. The CDR3 DNA reads TGTGCCAGCAGCCATGATCGGAGTTTACCCCTCCACTTT.

The chain recombines TRBV25-1 with TRBJ1-2, with D perhaps matching TRBD1 (5 bases). V lost 8 bases, J lost 0 bases, and 10 bases lay in between. The CDR3 covers 13 residues. Germline CDR1 is MGHDK and CDR2 is SYGVNS. The DNA of the CDR3 is TGTGCCAGCGCCCGGGGGGCTAACTATGGCTACACCTTC. Its protein is CASARGANYGYTF.

The chain is built from TRBV11-2 and TRBJ1-6, with D tentatively TRBD1 (5 bases). The V gene lost 5 bases and the J gene lost 6 bases, with 11 bases spanning the gap. The CDR3 length is 14 residues. Germline CDR1 SGHAT, CDR2 FQNNGV. The CDR3 nucleotides read TGTGCCAGCAGCCTTCAGGGCGGTAATTCACCCCTCCACTTT. This translates into CASSLQGGNSPLHF.

The chain recombines TRBV15 with TRBJ1-2, with a weak D call TRBD1 (6 bases). The CDR3 has 15 amino acids. V lost 0 bases to trimming and J lost 4 bases, with 12 bases between them. Germline lookup yields CDR1 LNHNV and CDR2 YYDKDF (reference sequence). The CDR3 reads CATSRDRTAAYGYTF. DNA of the CDR3: TGTGCCACCAGCAGAGATCGGACAGCGGCCTATGGCTACACCTTC.

J is TRBJ1-2 and V is TRBV10-2, with D hard to call. V was cut by 8 bases and J by 4 bases, with 11 bases left in between. The CDR3 sequence is 12 residues long. Germline-derived CDR1 and CDR2 are WSHSY and SAAADI. In nucleotides, the CDR3 is TGCGCCAGCTTACGCGACTCCTATGGCTACACCTTC. Translated, it gives CASLRDSYGYTF.

CDR3 DNA: TGTGCCAGCAGCTCGGACAGGGGACGGAACACTGAAGCTTTCTTT. Encoded protein: CASSSDRGRNTEAFF. The chain links TRBV7-3 to TRBJ1-1, with TRBD1 matching over 9 bases. V lost 4 bases, J lost 1 base, and 4 bases stayed unmatched. The CDR3 covers 15 residues. The germline CDR1 and CDR2 sequences are SGHTA and FQGTGA.

J is TRBJ2-4 and V is TRBV5-5, with a possible D match to TRBD2 (6 bases). V dropped 0 bases and J dropped 5 bases, with 9 bases sitting between them. Germline CDR1 is SGHKS and CDR2 is YYEKEE (reference sequence). The CDR3 has 14 residues. The CDR3 loop reads CASSLVPGENIQYF. The CDR3 DNA follows: TGTGCCAGCAGCTTGGTGCCGGGGGAAAACATTCAGTACTTC.

The V gene is TRBV7-9, the J gene TRBJ2-5, with TRBD2 as a possible D gene (5 bases). Germline-derived CDR1 and CDR2 are SEHNR and FQNEAQ (reference sequence). With 5 bases removed from V and 4 bases from J, the gap between germline ends came to 14 bases. The CDR3 spans 14 residues. The CDR3 nucleotides read TGTGCCAGCAGCCCCCCGGGGTCGGGAGAGACCCAGTACTTC. Protein product: CASSPPGSGETQYF.

The chain is built from TRBV28 and TRBJ2-7; no clear D gene. Trimming removed 11 bases at V and 7 bases at J, with 9 bases between. This CDR3 comprises 9 residues. Germline CDR1 reads MDHEN; CDR2 reads SYDVKM. This chain's CDR3 is CADKREQYF. CDR3 sequence (DNA): TGTGCCGACAAACGGGAGCAGTACTTC.

The rearrangement links TRBV11-2 to TRBJ2-5, with D unresolved. The V gene lost 5 bases and the J gene lost 5 bases, with 15 bases spanning the gap. The germline V gene has CDR1 SGHAT and CDR2 FQNNGV. The CDR3 is 14 residues long. The CDR3 nucleotides read TGTGCCAGCAGCCCCCGGTGGAGAAGGGAGACCCAGTACTTC. It yields the protein CASSPRWRRETQYF.

J is TRBJ2-1 and V is TRBV24-1; D perhaps matches TRBD2 (6 bases). Germline V gene data show CDR1 as KGHDR and CDR2 as SFDVKD. The V gene lost 1 base and the J gene lost 4 bases, with 16 bases spanning the gap. The CDR3 extends over 17 amino acids. This chain's CDR3 is CATSDFRDSLRYNEQFF. In DNA, the CDR3 is TGTGCCACCAGTGATTTCCGGGACTCCCTCCGGTACAATGAGCAGTTCTTC.